The rows below give T cell receptor beta chains drawn from one sample of a study of identifying expanded T cells in peripheral blood. Using immunoSEQ multiplex PCR, the repertoire was profiled, and TCRdb retains in-frame clones only, with some absent. The table lists about 90,000 clones, approximately 86% of them singletons, with around 5.6% in the top ten. Sequencing input: blood. These receptors all stem from a person aged 18 to 75 in good health. Each CDR3 is given with its conserved first and last residue. A D gene is named only where the DNA matches it firmly. Only some rows state a clone size, as once, few, many or a class for expanded clones.

TRBJ2-1 TRBV11-1 - TRBD1 CASSVDPLGQGLYSNEQFF TGTGCCAGCAGCGTAGACCCACTTGGACAGGGGTTGTATTCCAATGAGCAGTTCTTC
TRBJ2-1 TRBV7-9 - TRBD1 CASSSTGDLSSYNEQFF TGTGCCAGCAGCTCGACAGGGGACCTAAGCTCCTACAATGAGCAGTTCTTC
TRBJ2-3 TRBV6-1 few - CASSEWGQAYTDTQYF TGTGCCAGCAGTGAATGGGGGCAGGCGTACACAGATACGCAGTATTTT
TRBJ2-7 TRBV7-9 - - CASSSRSTRAYEQYF TGTGCCAGCAGCTCACGATCAACTCGGGCCTACGAGCAGTACTTC
TRBJ1-1 TRBV18 - - CASSQLLTGGNTEAFF TGTGCCAGCTCGCAACTATTGACGGGAGGTAACACTGAAGCTTTCTTT
TRBJ1-1 TRBV15 - - CATSRDYQGTEAFF TGTGCCACCAGCAGAGATTATCAGGGAACTGAAGCTTTCTTT
TRBJ2-6 TRBV7-2 - - CASRVIGPGSGANVLTF TGTGCCAGCCGGGTTATAGGCCCCGGGTCTGGGGCCAACGTCCTGACTTTC
TRBJ1-2 TRBV19 - TRBD1 CASSTPGQDYGYTF TGTGCCAGTAGTACCCCAGGACAGGACTATGGCTACACCTTC
TRBJ1-1 TRBV18 once - CASSQTTGGEPAFF TGTGCCAGCTCACAGACAACCGGAGGCGAGCCTGCTTTCTTT
TRBJ1-1 TRBV5-1 - - CASSFPNLMDEAFF TGCGCCAGCAGCTTCCCGAACCTCATGGATGAAGCTTTCTTT
TRBJ2-1 TRBV4-1 - - CASSQVLSSYNEQFF TGCGCCAGCAGCCAGGTCCTGAGCTCCTACAATGAGCAGTTCTTC
TRBJ2-2 TRBV5-8 - TRBD1 CASSLSGGTNTGELFF TGTGCCAGCAGCCTTTCAGGGGGCACGAACACCGGGGAGCTGTTTTTT
TRBJ1-5 TRBV5-8 - - CASSGNQPQHF TGTGCCAGCAGCGGCAATCAGCCCCAGCATTTT
TRBJ1-1 TRBV11-2 - - CASSLDIAGREAFF TGTGCCAGCAGCTTAGATATCGCGGGACGTGAGGCTTTCTTT
TRBJ1-4 TRBV6-5 once - CASSSPAGGREKLFF TGTGCCAGCAGTTCCCCTGCGGGAGGGCGCGAAAAACTGTTTTTT
TRBJ2-7 TRBV9 - TRBD1 CASSSGGWYEQYF TGTGCCAGCAGTTCAGGGGGCTGGTACGAGCAGTACTTC
TRBJ2-7 TRBV2 many TRBD2 CASSEVRAGGHYEQYF TGTGCCAGCAGTGAAGTGCGAGCGGGGGGGCACTACGAGCAGTACTTC
TRBJ2-3 TRBV7-7 - - CASSASGTDTQYF TGTGCCAGCAGCGCCTCCGGCACAGATACGCAGTATTTT
TRBJ1-4 TRBV19 - TRBD1 CASSKGTATNEKLFF TGTGCCAGTAGTAAAGGGACAGCAACTAATGAAAAACTGTTTTTT
TRBJ2-7 TRBV6-5 - - CASSSSGPLSEQYF TGTGCCAGCAGTTCCTCCGGGCCCCTGAGCGAGCAGTACTTC
TRBJ1-2 TRBV6-5 once - CASSSEGLGGYTF TGTGCCAGCAGTTCTGAGGGGCTCGGTGGCTACACCTTC
TRBJ1-1 TRBV4-3 - TRBD1 CASSPNPTGRVVGTFF TGCGCCAGCAGCCCAAACCCGACAGGGAGGGTCGTCGGTACTTTCTTT
TRBJ2-1 TRBV6-5 - TRBD1 CASSYAGGPYNEQFF TGTGCCAGCAGTTACGCAGGGGGCCCCTACAATGAGCAGTTCTTC
TRBJ1-5 TRBV6-1 - - CATGRGRISNQPQHF TGTGCCACCGGTAGGGGACGGATTAGCAATCAGCCCCAGCATTTT
TRBJ1-1 TRBV18 - - CASSQAPRDTEAFF TGTGCCAGCTCACAGGCTCCCAGGGACACTGAAGCTTTCTTT
TRBJ2-7 TRBV27 - - CASSLVGAGEQYF TGTGCCAGCAGTTTAGTAGGGGCGGGGGAGCAGTACTTC
TRBJ2-7 TRBV7-4 - TRBD1 CASSLGVGTEVTYEQYF TGTGCCAGCAGCTTAGGTGTCGGGACAGAGGTAACCTACGAGCAGTACTTC
TRBJ2-7 TRBV6-6 - - CASSYGRGGYEQYF TGTGCCAGCAGTTATGGCAGGGGAGGTTACGAGCAGTACTTC
TRBJ1-6 TRBV6-6 - - CASTWGKSPLHF TGTGCCAGCACGTGGGGGAAATCACCCCTCCACTTT
TRBJ1-2 TRBV9 - TRBD1 CASSPQGAFLGYTF TGTGCCAGCAGCCCCCAGGGGGCGTTTTTAGGCTACACCTTC
TRBJ1-2 TRBV29-1 - - CSVVVGPDGYTF TGCAGCGTTGTAGTAGGGCCGGATGGCTACACCTTC
TRBJ1-4 TRBV7-2 - - CASSLGGPSGEKLFF TGTGCCAGCAGCTTAGGAGGCCCAAGTGGCGAAAAACTGTTTTTT
TRBJ2-1 TRBV5-6 - - CASSLSDNEQFF TGTGCCAGCAGCTTGTCCGACAATGAGCAGTTCTTC
TRBJ2-7 TRBV5-5 - - CASSPTDRPRYEQYF TGTGCCAGCAGCCCGACCGATAGACCGCGTTACGAGCAGTACTTC
TRBJ2-7 TRBV11-2 - - CASSPSGAGSYEQYF TGTGCCAGCAGCCCCTCCGGGGCGGGCAGCTACGAGCAGTACTTC
TRBJ1-2 TRBV5-6 few - CASSLVPGDNYGYTF TGTGCCAGCAGCTTGGTTCCAGGGGATAACTATGGCTACACCTTC
TRBJ2-1 TRBV4-1 - TRBD2 CASSPYPGGTSGFEQFF TGCGCCAGCAGCCCATACCCTGGAGGGACTAGCGGGTTTGAGCAGTTCTTC